Included here is one T cell receptor beta chain sequence, with context. Its specificity is unknown. PCR was performed using 60 Vbeta and 13 Jbeta primers. Per the authors' pipeline: A follow-up analysis tallied about 80 million unique TCR beta chains, approximately 11 million shared. Profiling relied on immunoSEQ multiplex PCR, and the TCRdb table lists in-frame clones only, not all of them. D and trimming come from the DNA, and the V and J calls and clone size come from that table. The sample shows about 200,000 clones, roughly 86% of them seen only once. The CDR3 consists of 14 residues. Between the trimmed V and J ends, which lost 1 base and 6 bases, there was a span of 10 bases. Germline values: CDR1 SGHTA, CDR2 FQGNSA. The data stem from a study of cytomegalovirus exposure and HLA in healthy donors. Study-wide results and caveats: Relative to the roughly 700-donor mean, N-insertions were reportedly fewer in an Asian-associated ancestry cluster in a later analysis. The authors later linked a missense DCLRE1C variant to TCR beta V- and J-gene trimming. Presence/absence analyses rested on an assumption that sequencing depth was roughly uniform across donors.

V usage is TRBV7-2 and J usage is TRBJ2-1; D is perhaps TRBD2 (6 bases). The sample taken for sequencing was PBMCs. The TCR comes from a woman aged 18-35 years in good health and CMV-seronegative. This CDR3 reads CASSLGGGFNEQFF. CDR3 in DNA: TGTGCCAGCAGCTTAGGAGGAGGGTTCAATGAGCAGTTCTTC.